This T cell receptor (beta chain) appears in the sequencing data of a study of blood T cell repertoires in COVID-19. Study at large: Sources were T cells, B-cell-depleted T cells, or PBMCs; the material itself was cDNA or gDNA.

V was clipped by 3 bases and J by 5 bases; unmatched bases: 11. The CDR3 contains 16 residues. Per germline, CDR1 SGHDT and CDR2 YYEEEE. In the original analysis: For nucleated cells, counts were estimated from reference gene primer amplification. The repertoire was sequenced with immunoSEQ multiplex PCR; TCRdb's copy has only in-frame clones and lacks some. That table is the source of V, J and clone size, and D and trimming were worked out from the DNA. The sample contains 150,000 to 200,000 clones, roughly 88% of which appear only once. The sequencing sample was made of peripheral blood. The receptor's source is a young woman with acute or convalescent COVID-19. The chain is built from TRBV5-6 and TRBJ2-5; 9 nucleotides match TRBD2. The CDR3 region is CASSSLLSGGKETQYF. CDR3 in DNA: TGTGCCAGCAGCTCTCTCCTTAGCGGGGGAAAGGAGACCCAGTACTTC.